This T cell receptor (beta chain) was sequenced in a study of response to subunit inactivated influenza vaccine. Comment on this clonotype: Its antigen remains unknown.

Study-wide findings and caveats: The authors suggested that every seasonal influenza vaccination recruits few new T cells.

The germline V gene encodes CDR1 MNHEY and CDR2 SVGEGT. The CDR3 runs 15 residues. J gave up 4 bases and V 0 bases, and 6 bases lay outside the gene matches. Each CDR3 protein gets one entry after TCRdb re-called the RT-PCR reads with MiXCR. The sample lists roughly 460,000 distinct CDR3 sequences, 10% to 11% seen once, with less than 15% in the top ten. The chain couples TRBV6-2 or TRBV6-3 to TRBJ2-7; 7 bases align to TRBD2. This sequence originates from a man in his fifties who received an inactivated influenza vaccine. The sample here was PBMCs from blood, taken 45 days after vaccination. The CDR3 protein is CASSYSGLVSYEQYF. CDR3 coding DNA: TGTGCCAGCAGTTACTCCGGACTAGTCTCGTACGAGCAGTACTTC.